Following are 3 T cell receptor beta chains from one sample sequenced in a study of T-cell memory formation after mild COVID-19. TCRdb reprocessed the 5' RACE reads via MiXCR and lists one record per CDR3 protein. Among approximately 300,000 distinct CDR3 sequences listed, more than 15% were seen once. The sequencing sample was made of PBMCs or a T cell subset sorted from them (not recorded which). The source of these receptors is a man younger than 35 who had mild COVID-19 (a few samples of this study predate the infection). Cell type and time point are not known.

This clonotype was detected a few times. The chain is built from TRBV4-2 and TRBJ1-2; tentatively, D is TRBD1 (5 bases). There are 14 residues in the CDR3. CDR1 is LGHNA, CDR2 YNFKEQ, per germline. V dropped 6 bases and J dropped 3 bases, with 14 bases sitting between them. CDR3 sequence reads: CASSNRGYDYGYTF. CDR3 nucleotides: TGTGCCAGCAGTAATAGGGGTTACGACTATGGCTACACCTTC.

This clonotype was recorded a few times. The chain joins TRBV20-1 to TRBJ1-5; D remains ambiguous. The V end lost 0 bases, the J end lost 5 bases, and 14 bases lay between the germline ends. The CDR3 consists of 15 residues. Germline loops: CDR1 DFQATT, CDR2 SNEGSKA (reference sequence). DNA for the CDR3: TGCAGTGCTAGAGATCGAGACGGGATCTATCAGCCCCAGCATTTT. This gives the protein CSARDRDGIYQPQHF.

This clonotype was observed a handful of times. The chain joins TRBV9 to TRBJ1-1, with 7 positions matching TRBD1. In germline, CDR1 is SGDLS, CDR2 YYNGEE. This CDR3 is built from 13 residues. V lost 4 bases and J lost 4; bases outside the gene matches: 4. CDR3: CASSFRTGTEAFF. The CDR3 coding sequence is TGTGCCAGCAGCTTCCGGACAGGCACTGAAGCTTTCTTT.